These 9 T cell receptor beta chains were sequenced from one sample in a study of CD8 T cells in Susac syndrome. Random-hexamer reverse transcription was applied to roughly 0.5 to 1 ug RNA. Using its own MiXCR run on the immunoSEQ multiplex PCR reads, TCRdb lists one record per CDR3 protein. The sample consists of around 200,000 distinct CDR3 sequences, 95% of them appearing once. Sequenced sample: CD4+ T cells from PBMCs. These receptors came from a human donor with multiple sclerosis.

The rearrangement uses TRBV3-1 and TRBJ2-1; 14 bases map to TRBD2. There are 16 residues in the CDR3. Germline CDR1 LGHDT, CDR2 YNNKEL (reference sequence). The J segment lost 6 bases and the V segment lost 3 bases, leaving 4 bases of the junction unmatched. CDR3 sequence (DNA): TGTGCCAGCAGCCAGGGACTAGCGGGGGAAAGCAATGAGCAGTTCTTC. This translates into CASSQGLAGESNEQFF.

This clonotype was seen once. The chain carries TRBV29-1 and TRBJ2-5; 8 nucleotides agree with TRBD2. After removal of 3 bases from V and 5 bases from J, the junction contained 8 bases not matched to a gene. Per the germline V gene, CDR1 is SQVTM and CDR2 is ANQGSEA. The CDR3 sequence is 14 residues long. The CDR3 here is CSVDFLAGEETQYF. DNA for the CDR3: TGCAGCGTTGATTTCCTAGCGGGTGAGGAGACCCAGTACTTC.

This clonotype has only one observation. The J gene is TRBJ2-5, the V gene TRBV25-1; no clear D gene. The length of the CDR3 is 15 residues. With 3 bases removed from V and 5 bases from J, the gap between germline ends came to 16 bases. The germline gives CDR1 MGHDK, CDR2 SYGVNS. CDR3 DNA: TGTGCCAGCAGTGAGTCCGTTAAGGGCAGGGAGACCCAGTACTTC. This gives the protein CASSESVKGRETQYF.

The rearrangement joins TRBV13 to TRBJ2-3, with 10 bases lining up with TRBD2. V shed 0 bases and J 3 bases; nucleotides not matched to a gene: 3. The length of the CDR3 is 16 residues. Germline-derived CDR1 and CDR2 are PRHDT and FYEKMQ (reference sequence). DNA for the CDR3: TGTGCCAGCAGCTTAGGGGGACTAGCGAATACAGATACGCAGTATTTT. This codes for CASSLGGLANTDTQYF.

This clonotype was seen only once. This chain joins TRBV19 and TRBJ1-2; no clear D gene. Germline V CDR1 and CDR2: LNHDA, SQIVND (reference sequence). This CDR3 has 14 amino acids. Trimming cost V 0 bases and J 6 bases, with 11 bases left between them. The CDR3 region has the DNA TGTGCCAGTAGTATAGAAGGGAGGGCGGATGGCTACACCTTC. It specifies CASSIEGRADGYTF.

J is TRBJ1-5 and V is TRBV30; the D gene is possibly TRBD1 (6 bases). This CDR3 region has 13 residues. V shed 2 bases and J shed 4 bases, with 9 bases lying between them. The germline CDR1 and CDR2 sequences are GTSNPN and SVGIG (reference sequence). CDR3 bases: TGTGCCTGGAGTAGGGGGGTTAATCAGCCCCAGCATTTT. Translated: CAWSRGVNQPQHF.

The gene calls are TRBV12-3 or TRBV12-4 and TRBJ2-1, with 7 bases that match TRBD1. The CDR3 runs to 15 residues. Trimming cost V 6 bases and J 2 bases; bases outside gene matches: 7. The CDR3 reads CASSRAGTAYNEQFF. The CDR3 coding sequence is TGTGCCAGCAGCCGGGCCGGGACAGCCTACAATGAGCAGTTCTTC.

The genes are TRBV7-9 and TRBJ2-1, with D hard to call. V was pared by 7 bases and J by 7 bases, with 11 bases between. The germline CDR1 and CDR2 sequences are SEHNR and FQNEAQ (reference sequence). CDR3 size: 12 residues. The CDR3 region has the DNA TGTGCCAGCACCCATTTGGGGAATGAGCAGTTCTTC. Translation gives CASTHLGNEQFF.

The chain uses TRBV9 and TRBJ2-5, with a tentative D call TRBD1 (6 bases). Trimming cost V 2 bases and J 5 bases, with 10 bases left between them. The CDR3 has 13 residues. From germline, CDR1 is SGDLS and CDR2 YYNGEE. The DNA for the CDR3 is TGTGCCAGCAGCGTGGGGACAAAGGAGACCCAGTACTTC. Translated, it gives CASSVGTKETQYF.